This T cell receptor beta chain was profiled in a study of blood T cells in healthy people across ages. With a J-beta primer mix and a sample-barcoded 5' primer, a second PCR ran 7 to 11 cycles. TCRdb itself ran the 5' RACE reads through MiXCR, one entry per CDR3 protein. The sample includes about 1.8 million distinct CDR3 sequences, less than 50% of them seen just once. The CDR3 extends over 16 amino acids. V lost 3 bases and J lost 0, with 14 bases in between. CDR1 and CDR2 (germline): SGHAT, FQDESV (reference sequence). For every donor, a draw yielded 9.5 to 10 milliliters of peripheral blood. The chain is built from TRBV11-1 and TRBJ2-5; D is perhaps TRBD2 (6 bases). This TCR derives from a woman in her forties in good health. The sequencing input was blood. The CDR3 DNA reads as TGTGCCAGCAGCTTCCGGACTACCCGAAACCAAGAGACCCAGTACTTC. This translates into CASSFRTTRNQETQYF.